This T cell receptor beta chain was identified in a study of OX40 agonist ivuxolimab in advanced cancers. The overall study: Subjects had a mean age of 60 years, with a range of roughly 23 to 79; almost 85% were male.

At cycle 4 day 1, cycle 7 day 1, and baseline, blood was sampled. Overall study results and limits: Relative to CD4+ cells, CD8+ T cells on average had more expanded clones.

TCRdb's copy holds only in-frame clones and misses some; the assay was immunoSEQ multiplex PCR. The table includes roughly 14,000 clones, around two thirds detected once. To note about this clone: Its specificity is unknown.

Between the trimmed V and J ends, which lost 8 bases and 2 bases, there was a span of 7 bases. The CDR3 is made up of 11 amino acids. Looked up from germline, CDR1 is SNHLY and CDR2 is FYNNEI. This sequence was found in an adult with an advanced solid tumor such as melanoma, head and neck, liver or kidney cancer. The material was CD4+ or CD8+ T cells sorted from blood, obtained in a trial of the OX40 agonist ivuxolimab. This sequence joins TRBV2 and TRBJ2-7; D remains unclear. CDR3 coding DNA: TGTGCCAGCGCAGGCCCCTACGAGCAGTACTTC. This encodes CASAGPYEQYF.